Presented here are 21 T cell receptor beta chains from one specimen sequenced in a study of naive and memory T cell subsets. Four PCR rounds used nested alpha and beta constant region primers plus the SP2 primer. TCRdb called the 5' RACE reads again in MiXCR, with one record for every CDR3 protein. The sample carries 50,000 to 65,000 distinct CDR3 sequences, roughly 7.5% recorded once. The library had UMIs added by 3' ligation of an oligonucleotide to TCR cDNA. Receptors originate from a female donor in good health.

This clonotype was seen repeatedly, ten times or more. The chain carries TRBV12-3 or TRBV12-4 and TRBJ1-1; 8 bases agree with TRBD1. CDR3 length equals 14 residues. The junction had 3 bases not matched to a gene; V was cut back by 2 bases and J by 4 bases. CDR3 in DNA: TGTGCCAGCAGTTTACAGGGGGCGGGCACTGAAGCTTTCTTT. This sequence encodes CASSLQGAGTEAFF.

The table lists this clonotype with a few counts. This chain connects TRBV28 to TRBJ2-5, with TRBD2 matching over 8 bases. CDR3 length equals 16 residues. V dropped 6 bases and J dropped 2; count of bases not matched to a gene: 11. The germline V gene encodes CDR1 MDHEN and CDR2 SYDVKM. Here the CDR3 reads CASSPLAGGRQETQYF. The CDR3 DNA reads TGTGCCAGCAGCCCCTTGGCGGGGGGACGACAAGAGACCCAGTACTTC.

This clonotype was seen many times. Here the CDR3 reads CASSLDRGRNTIYF. CDR3 nucleotide sequence: TGTGCCAGCAGCTTAGACAGGGGGCGCAACACCATATATTTT. V is TRBV7-8 and J is TRBJ1-3; 9 positions agree with TRBD1. The CDR3 loop spans 14 amino acids. Germline V gene sequence: CDR1 SGHVS, CDR2 FQNEAQ. V lost 1 base and J lost 7; bases outside the gene matches: 2.

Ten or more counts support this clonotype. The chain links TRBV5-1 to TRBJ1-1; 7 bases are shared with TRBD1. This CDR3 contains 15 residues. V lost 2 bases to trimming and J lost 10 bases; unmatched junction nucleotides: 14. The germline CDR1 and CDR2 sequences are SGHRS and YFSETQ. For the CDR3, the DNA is TGCGCCAGCAGCTTAGGACCGGGACAGAACATGAGAGCTTTCTTT. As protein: CASSLGPGQNMRAFF.

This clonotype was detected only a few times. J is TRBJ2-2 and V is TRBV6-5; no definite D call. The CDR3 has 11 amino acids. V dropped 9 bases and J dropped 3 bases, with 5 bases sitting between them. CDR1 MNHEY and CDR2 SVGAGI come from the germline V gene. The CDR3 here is CARKDTGELFF. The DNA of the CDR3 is TGTGCCAGAAAAGACACCGGGGAGCTGTTTTTT.

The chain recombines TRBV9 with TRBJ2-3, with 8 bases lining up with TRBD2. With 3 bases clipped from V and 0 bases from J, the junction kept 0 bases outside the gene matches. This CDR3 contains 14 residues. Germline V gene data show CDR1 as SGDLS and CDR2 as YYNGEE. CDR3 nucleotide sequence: TGTGCCAGCAGCGAGCGGGGGAGCACAGATACGCAGTATTTT. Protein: CASSERGSTDTQYF.

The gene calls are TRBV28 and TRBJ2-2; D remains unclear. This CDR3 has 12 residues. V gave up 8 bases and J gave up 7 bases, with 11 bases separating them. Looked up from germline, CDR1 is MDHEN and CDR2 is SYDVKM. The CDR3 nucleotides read TGTGCCAGCCGGCGGCGGTTCGGGGAGCTGTTTTTT. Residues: CASRRRFGELFF.

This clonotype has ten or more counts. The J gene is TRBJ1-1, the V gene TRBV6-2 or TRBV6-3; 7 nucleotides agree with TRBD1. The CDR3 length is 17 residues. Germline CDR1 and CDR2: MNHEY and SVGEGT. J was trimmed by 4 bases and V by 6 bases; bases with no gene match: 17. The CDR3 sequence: CASRRQGVLKRVTEAFF. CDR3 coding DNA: TGTGCCAGCAGGCGTCAGGGGGTCCTCAAGCGAGTCACTGAAGCTTTCTTT.

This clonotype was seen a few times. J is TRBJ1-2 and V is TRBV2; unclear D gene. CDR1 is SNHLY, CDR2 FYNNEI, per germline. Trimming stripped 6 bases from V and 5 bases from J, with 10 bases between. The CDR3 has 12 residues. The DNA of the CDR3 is TGTGCCAGCAGCCAGAGGGCTTATGGCTACACCTTC. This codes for CASSQRAYGYTF.

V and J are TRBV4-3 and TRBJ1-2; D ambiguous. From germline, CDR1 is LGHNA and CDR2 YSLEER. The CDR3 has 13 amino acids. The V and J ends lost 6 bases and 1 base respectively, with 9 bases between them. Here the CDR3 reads CASRQSFNYGYTF. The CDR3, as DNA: TGCGCCAGCAGACAGTCCTTTAACTATGGCTACACCTTC.

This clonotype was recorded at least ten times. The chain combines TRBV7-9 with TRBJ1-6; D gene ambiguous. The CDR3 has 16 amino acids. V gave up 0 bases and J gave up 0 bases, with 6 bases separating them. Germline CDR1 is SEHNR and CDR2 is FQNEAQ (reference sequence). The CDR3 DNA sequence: TGTGCCAGCAGCTTAGCGCTGAGCTCCTATAATTCACCCCTCCACTTT. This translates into CASSLALSSYNSPLHF.

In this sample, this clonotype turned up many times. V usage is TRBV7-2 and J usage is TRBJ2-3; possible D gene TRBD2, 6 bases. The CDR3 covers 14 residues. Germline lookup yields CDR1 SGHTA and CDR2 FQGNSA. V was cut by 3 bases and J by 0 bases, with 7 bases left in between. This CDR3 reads CASSLGTSTDTQYF. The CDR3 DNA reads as TGTGCCAGCAGCTTGGGGACTAGCACAGATACGCAGTATTTT.

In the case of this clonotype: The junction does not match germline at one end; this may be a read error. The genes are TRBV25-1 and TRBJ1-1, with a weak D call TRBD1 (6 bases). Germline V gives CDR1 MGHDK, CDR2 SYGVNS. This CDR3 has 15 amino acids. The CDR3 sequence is CARSDLTGGSTEAFF. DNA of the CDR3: TGTGCCAGAAGTGATCTGACGGGGGGCAGCACTGAAGCTTTCTTT.

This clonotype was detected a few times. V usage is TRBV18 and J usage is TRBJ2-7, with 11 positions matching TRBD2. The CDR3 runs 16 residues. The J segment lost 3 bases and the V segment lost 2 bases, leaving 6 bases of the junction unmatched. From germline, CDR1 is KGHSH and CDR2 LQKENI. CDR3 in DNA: TGTGCCAGCTCACCAATAGCGGGGGGGCCCAGCTACGAGCAGTACTTC. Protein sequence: CASSPIAGGPSYEQYF.

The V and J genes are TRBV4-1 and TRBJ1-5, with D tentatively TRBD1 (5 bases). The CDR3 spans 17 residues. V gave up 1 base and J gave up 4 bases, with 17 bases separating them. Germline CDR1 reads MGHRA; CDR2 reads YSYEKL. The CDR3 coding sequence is TGCGCCAGCAGCCAAGTAAGAGGGACGTTAGGGAATCAGCCCCAGCATTTT. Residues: CASSQVRGTLGNQPQHF.

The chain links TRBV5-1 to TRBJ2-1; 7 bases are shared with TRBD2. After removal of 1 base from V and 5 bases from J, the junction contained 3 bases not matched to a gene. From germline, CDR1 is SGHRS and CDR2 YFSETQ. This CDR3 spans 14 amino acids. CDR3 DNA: TGCGCCAGCAGCTTGAGGCTAGCGGACAATGAGCAGTTCTTC. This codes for CASSLRLADNEQFF.

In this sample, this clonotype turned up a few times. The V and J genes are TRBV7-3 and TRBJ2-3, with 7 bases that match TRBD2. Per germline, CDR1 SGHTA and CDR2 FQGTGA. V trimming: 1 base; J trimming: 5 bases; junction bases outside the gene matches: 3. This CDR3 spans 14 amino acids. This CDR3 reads CASSLSSGKDTQYF. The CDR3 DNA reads TGTGCCAGCAGCTTAAGCAGCGGGAAAGATACGCAGTATTTT.

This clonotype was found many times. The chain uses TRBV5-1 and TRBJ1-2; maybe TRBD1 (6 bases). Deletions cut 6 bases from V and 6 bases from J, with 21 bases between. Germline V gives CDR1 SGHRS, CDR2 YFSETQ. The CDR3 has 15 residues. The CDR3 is CASTNRGQGPNGYTF. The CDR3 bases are TGCGCCAGCACAAATCGGGGGCAGGGGCCGAATGGCTACACCTTC.

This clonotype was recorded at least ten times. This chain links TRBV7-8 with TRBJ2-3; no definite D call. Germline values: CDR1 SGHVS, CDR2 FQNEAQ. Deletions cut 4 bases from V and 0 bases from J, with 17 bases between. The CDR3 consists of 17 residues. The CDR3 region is CASSSQTPMYSTDTQYF. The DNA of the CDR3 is TGTGCCAGCAGCTCGCAAACCCCCATGTATAGCACAGATACGCAGTATTTT.

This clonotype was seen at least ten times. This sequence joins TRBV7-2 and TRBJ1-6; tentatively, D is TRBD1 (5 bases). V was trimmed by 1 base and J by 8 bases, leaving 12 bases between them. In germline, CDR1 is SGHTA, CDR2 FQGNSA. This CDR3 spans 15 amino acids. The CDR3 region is CASSLEIQGYSPLHF. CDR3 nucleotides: TGTGCCAGCAGCTTAGAGATCCAGGGCTATTCACCCCTCCACTTT.

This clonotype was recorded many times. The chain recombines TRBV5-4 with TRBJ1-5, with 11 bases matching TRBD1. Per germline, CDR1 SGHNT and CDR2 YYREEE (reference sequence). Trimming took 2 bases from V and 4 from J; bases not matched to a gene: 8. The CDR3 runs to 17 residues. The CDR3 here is CASSFRGQGAENQPQHF. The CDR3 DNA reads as TGTGCCAGCAGCTTCCGAGGACAGGGGGCCGAGAATCAGCCCCAGCATTTT.